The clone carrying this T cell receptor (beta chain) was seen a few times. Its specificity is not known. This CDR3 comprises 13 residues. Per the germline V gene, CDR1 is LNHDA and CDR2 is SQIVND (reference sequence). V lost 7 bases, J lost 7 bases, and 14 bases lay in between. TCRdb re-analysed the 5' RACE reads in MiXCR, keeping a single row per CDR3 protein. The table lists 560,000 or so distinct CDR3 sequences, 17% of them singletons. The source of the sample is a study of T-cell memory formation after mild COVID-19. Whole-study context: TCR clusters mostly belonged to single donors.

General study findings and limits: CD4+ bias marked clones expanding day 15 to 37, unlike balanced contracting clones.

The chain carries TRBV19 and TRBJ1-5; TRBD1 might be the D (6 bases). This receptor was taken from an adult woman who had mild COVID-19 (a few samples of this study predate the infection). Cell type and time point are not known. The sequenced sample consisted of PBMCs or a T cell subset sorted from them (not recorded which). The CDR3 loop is CASNLQGPQPQHF. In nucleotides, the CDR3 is TGTGCCAGTAACCTACAGGGTCCCCAGCCCCAGCATTTT. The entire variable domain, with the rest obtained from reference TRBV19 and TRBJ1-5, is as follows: DGGITQSPKYLFRKEGQNVTLSCEQNLNHDAMYWYRQDPGQGLRLIYYSQIVNDFQKGDIAEGYSVSREKKESFPLTVTSAQKNPTAFYLCASNLQGPQPQHFGDGTRLSIL.